Sequencing of this TCR beta chain was carried out in a study of cytomegalovirus exposure and HLA in healthy donors. Study-level background: The early release's HLA-typed donors yielded tens of millions of unique TCRs.

This CDR3 has 14 amino acids. Germline lookup yields CDR1 MNHEY and CDR2 SVGAGI. V was shortened by 6 bases and J by 0 bases, with 9 bases between the two germline ends. On this clone itself: The antigen is undetermined.

PCR primers comprised 60 Vbeta and 13 Jbeta primers. Method: immunoSEQ multiplex PCR; TCRdb's copy keeps in-frame clones and lacks some. This sample carries some 110,000 clones, with 6.5% to 7% going to the ten biggest clones. Study-wide points: Analysis performed later showed TCR beta chains linked to HLA being more clonally expanded than equally common others.

V is TRBV6-5 and J is TRBJ1-3; no reliable D call. This clonotype was sampled from a man in his forties in good health and CMV-seropositive. Sequencing input: PBMCs. CDR3 protein: CASRLGSSGNTIYF. CDR3 in DNA: TGTGCCAGCAGGTTGGGGAGCTCTGGAAACACCATATATTTT.